This T cell receptor beta chain was profiled in a study of T cells in Graves' hyperthyroidism and ophthalmopathy. RNA transcripts gave rise to amplified TCR beta CDR3 regions. During a first-round RT-PCR of the TCR CDR3, the HTBI primer set was used. In TCRdb, the multiplex PCR reads were re-called with MiXCR into one record per CDR3 protein. The sample has about 96,000 distinct CDR3 sequences, around 50% seen once; the top ten hold 25% to 30%. Patients aged 18 to 65 had newly diagnosed hyperthyroidism lasting under 2 months. Researchers barred patients who had uncontrolled infection, other autoimmune disease, pregnancy or lactation. Germline lookup yields CDR1 DFQATT and CDR2 SNEGSKA (reference sequence). V was trimmed by 6 bases and J by 6 bases, leaving 20 bases between them. This CDR3 region has 14 residues. Overall study results and limits: Researchers report that a 13 V-J model separated ophthalmopathy from stable hyperthyroidism. It was a median approximately 6 months before onset that the model predicted ophthalmopathy.

This clonotype has ten or more counts. Antigen unknown. The specimen sequenced was blood. This clonotype was sampled from a woman between 35 and 50 years old with Graves' hyperthyroidism. The V gene is TRBV20-1, the J gene TRBJ1-2; possible D gene TRBD1, 6 bases. The CDR3 coding sequence is TGCAGTGCCGTTAGGGGGGGGGATCTTAATGGCTACACCTTC. Translation: CSAVRGGDLNGYTF.